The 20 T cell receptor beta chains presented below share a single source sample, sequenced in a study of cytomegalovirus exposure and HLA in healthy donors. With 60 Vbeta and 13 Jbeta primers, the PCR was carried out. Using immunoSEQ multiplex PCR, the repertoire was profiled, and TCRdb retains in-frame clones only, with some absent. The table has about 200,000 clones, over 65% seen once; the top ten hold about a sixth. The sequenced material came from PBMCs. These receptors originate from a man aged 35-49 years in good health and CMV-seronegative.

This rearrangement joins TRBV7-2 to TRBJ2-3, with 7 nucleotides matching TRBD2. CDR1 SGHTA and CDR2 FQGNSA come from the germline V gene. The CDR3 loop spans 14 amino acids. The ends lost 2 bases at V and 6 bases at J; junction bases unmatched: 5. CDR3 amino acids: CASSLLTSKDTQYF. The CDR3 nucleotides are TGTGCCAGCAGCTTACTGACTAGCAAGGATACGCAGTATTTT.

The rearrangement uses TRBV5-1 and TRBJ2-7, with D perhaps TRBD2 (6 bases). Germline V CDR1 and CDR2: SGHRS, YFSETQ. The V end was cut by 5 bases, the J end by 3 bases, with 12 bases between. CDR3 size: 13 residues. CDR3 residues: CASRRDSNYEQYF. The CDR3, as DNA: TGCGCCAGCAGACGGGACTCCAACTACGAGCAGTACTTC.

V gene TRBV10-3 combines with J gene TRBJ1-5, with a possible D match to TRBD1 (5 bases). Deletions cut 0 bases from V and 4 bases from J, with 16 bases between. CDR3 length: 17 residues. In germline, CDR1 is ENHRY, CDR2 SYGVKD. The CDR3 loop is CAISESGRALGNQPQHF. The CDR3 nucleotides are TGTGCCATCAGTGAGTCTGGCAGGGCGCTTGGGAATCAGCCCCAGCATTTT.

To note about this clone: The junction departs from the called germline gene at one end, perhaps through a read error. CDR3 region: CSSSIRGRDTGELFF. Here the CDR3 DNA reads TGTTCCAGCAGCATCAGGGGGCGAGACACCGGGGAGCTGTTTTTT. The V call is TRBV7-9, the J call TRBJ2-2; the match to TRBD1 covers 8 bases. Looked up from germline, CDR1 is SEHNR and CDR2 is FQNEAQ (reference sequence). The CDR3 length is 15 residues.

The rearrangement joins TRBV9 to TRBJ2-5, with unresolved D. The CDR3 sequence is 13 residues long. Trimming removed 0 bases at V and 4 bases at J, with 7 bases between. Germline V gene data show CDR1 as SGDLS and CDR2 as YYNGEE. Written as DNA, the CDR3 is TGTGCCAGCAGCGTAGCTATACGAGAGACCCAGTACTTC. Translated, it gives CASSVAIRETQYF.

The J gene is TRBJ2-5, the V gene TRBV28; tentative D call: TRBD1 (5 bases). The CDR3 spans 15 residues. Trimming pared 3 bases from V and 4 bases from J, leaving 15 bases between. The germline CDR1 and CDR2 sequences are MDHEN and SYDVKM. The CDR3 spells CASSFNGGRGETQYF. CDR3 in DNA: TGTGCCAGCAGTTTTAACGGTGGAAGGGGAGAGACCCAGTACTTC.

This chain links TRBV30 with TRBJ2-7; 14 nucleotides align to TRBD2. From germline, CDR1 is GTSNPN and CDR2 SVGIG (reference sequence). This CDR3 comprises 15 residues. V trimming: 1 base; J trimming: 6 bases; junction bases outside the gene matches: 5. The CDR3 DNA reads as TGTGCCTGGAGTGGACTAGCGGGAGGGTTTTCCGAGCAGTACTTC. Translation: CAWSGLAGGFSEQYF.

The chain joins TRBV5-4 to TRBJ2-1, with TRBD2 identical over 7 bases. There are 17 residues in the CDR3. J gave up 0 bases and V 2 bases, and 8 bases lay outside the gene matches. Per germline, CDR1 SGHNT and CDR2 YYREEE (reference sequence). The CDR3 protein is CASSFIAGRSSYNEQFF. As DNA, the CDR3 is TGTGCCAGCAGCTTTATAGCGGGCCGAAGCTCCTACAATGAGCAGTTCTTC.

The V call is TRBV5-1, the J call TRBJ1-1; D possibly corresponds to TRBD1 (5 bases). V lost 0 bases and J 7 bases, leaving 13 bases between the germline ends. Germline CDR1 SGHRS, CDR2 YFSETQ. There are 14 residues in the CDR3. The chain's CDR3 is CASSLGQPPIEAFF. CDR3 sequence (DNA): TGCGCCAGCAGCTTGGGACAGCCACCAATTGAAGCTTTCTTT.

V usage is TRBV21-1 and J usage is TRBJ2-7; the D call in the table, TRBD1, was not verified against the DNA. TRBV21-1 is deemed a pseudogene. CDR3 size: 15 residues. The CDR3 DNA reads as TGTGCCCTAGCAGGTGGAGGACAGGGGGCGTACGAGCAGTACTTC. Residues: CALAGGGQGAYEQYF.

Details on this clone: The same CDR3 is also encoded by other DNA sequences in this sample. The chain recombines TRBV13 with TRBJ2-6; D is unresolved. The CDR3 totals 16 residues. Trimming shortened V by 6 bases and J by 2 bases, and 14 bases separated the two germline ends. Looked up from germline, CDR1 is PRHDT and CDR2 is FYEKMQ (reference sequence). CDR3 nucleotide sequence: TGTGCCAGCAGAAGGCCACTAACGCCTGGGGCCAACGTCCTGACTTTC. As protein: CASRRPLTPGANVLTF. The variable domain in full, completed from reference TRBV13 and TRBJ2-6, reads AAGVIQSPRHLIKEKRETATLKCYPIPRHDTVYWYQQGPGQDPQFLISFYEKMQSDKGSIPDRFSAQQFSDYHSELNMSSLELGDSALYFCASRRPLTPGANVLTFGAGSRLTVL.

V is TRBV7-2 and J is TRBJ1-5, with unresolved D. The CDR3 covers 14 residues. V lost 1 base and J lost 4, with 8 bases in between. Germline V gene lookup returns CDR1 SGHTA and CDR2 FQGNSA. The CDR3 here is CASSLGRRNQPQHF. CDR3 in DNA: TGTGCCAGCAGCTTAGGACGGAGGAATCAGCCCCAGCATTTT.

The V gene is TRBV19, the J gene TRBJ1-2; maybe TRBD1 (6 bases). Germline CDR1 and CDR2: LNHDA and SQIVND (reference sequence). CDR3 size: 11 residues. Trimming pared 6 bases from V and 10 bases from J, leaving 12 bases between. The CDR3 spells CASSGRTDYTF. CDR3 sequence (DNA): TGTGCCAGTAGCGGACGGACAGACTACACCTTC.

The CDR3 nucleotides are TGTGCCAGCAGTCCTGGGACTAGCGGGAGTTACAATGAGCAGTTCTTC. It translates to CASSPGTSGSYNEQFF. The V gene is TRBV27, the J gene TRBJ2-1, with TRBD2 matching over 14 bases. This CDR3 has 16 amino acids. Per the germline V gene, CDR1 is MNHEY and CDR2 is SMNVEV (reference sequence). Trimming took 5 bases from V and 4 from J; bases not matched to a gene: 4.

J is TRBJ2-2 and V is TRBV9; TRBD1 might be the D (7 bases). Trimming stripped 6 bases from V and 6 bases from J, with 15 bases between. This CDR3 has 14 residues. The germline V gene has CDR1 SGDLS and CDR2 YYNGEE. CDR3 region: CASKEGANSGELFF. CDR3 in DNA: TGTGCCAGCAAGGAGGGGGCGAATTCCGGGGAGCTGTTTTTT. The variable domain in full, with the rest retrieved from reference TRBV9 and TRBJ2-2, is DSGVTQTPKHLITATGQRVTLRCSPRSGDLSVYWYQQSLDQGLQFLIQYYNGEERAKGNILERFSAQQFPDLHSELNLSSLELGDSALYFCASKEGANSGELFFGEGSRLTVL.

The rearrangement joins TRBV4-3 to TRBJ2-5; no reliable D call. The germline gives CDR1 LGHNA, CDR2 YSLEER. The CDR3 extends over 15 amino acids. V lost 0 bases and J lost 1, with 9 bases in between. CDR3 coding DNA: TGCGCCAGCAGCCAAGAAAGGCGGTCCCAAGAGACCCAGTACTTC. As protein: CASSQERRSQETQYF.

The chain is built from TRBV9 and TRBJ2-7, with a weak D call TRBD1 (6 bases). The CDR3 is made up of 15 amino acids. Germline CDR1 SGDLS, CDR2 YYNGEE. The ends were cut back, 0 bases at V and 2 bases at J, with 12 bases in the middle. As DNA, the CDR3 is TGTGCCAGCAGCGTAGGACAGGCCATTCCCTACGAGCAGTACTTC. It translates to CASSVGQAIPYEQYF.

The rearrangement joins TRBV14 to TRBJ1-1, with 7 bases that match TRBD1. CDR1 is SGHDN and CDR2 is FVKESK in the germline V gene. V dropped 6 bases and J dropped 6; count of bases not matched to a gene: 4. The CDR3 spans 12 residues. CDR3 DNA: TGTGCCAGCAGACAGGGGCAGGCTGAAGCTTTCTTT. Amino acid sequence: CASRQGQAEAFF.

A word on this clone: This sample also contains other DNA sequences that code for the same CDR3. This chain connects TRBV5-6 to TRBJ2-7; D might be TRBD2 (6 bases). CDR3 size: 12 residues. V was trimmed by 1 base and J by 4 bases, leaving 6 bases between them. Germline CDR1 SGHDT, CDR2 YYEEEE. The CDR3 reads CASSLSGYEQYF. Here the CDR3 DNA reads TGTGCCAGCAGCTTGAGCGGGTACGAGCAGTACTTC.

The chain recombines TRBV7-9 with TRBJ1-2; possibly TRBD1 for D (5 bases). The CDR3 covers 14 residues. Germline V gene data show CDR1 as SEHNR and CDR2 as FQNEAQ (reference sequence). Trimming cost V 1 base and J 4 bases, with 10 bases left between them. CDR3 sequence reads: CASSLGEGFYGYTF. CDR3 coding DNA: TGTGCCAGCAGCTTAGGGGAGGGGTTCTATGGCTACACCTTC.